This T cell receptor beta chain was captured by sequencing in a study of T cell responses to AZD1222 COVID-19 vaccine. The germline V and J ends were trimmed by 0 bases and 8 bases, with 10 bases remaining between them. The CDR3 sequence is 13 residues long. CDR1 LNHNV and CDR2 YYDKDF come from the germline V gene (reference sequence). Study-wide results and limits: Per reports, nearly half of all spike-specific TCRs target regions that are unmutated in variants. Distributed over spike, vaccine-associated CD4 TCRs predominated at 160-218 and 743-854. Spike-specific TCR breadth and depth both grew after two AZD1222 doses.

Assay: immunoSEQ multiplex PCR; the TCRdb copy retains only in-frame clones and omits some. Of about 49,000 clones detected, more than 60% appear once; the ten largest clones hold roughly 22%. Worth noting for this clone: Its antigen is unidentified.

The chain employs TRBV15 and TRBJ1-1, with unresolved D. The material was peripheral blood, obtained on day 0 of MenACWY control vaccination. The sequence was obtained from an adult in good health. The CDR3 DNA reads as TGTGCCACCAGCAGAGAAGGGTGGGGAGAAGCTTTCTTT. Amino acid sequence: CATSREGWGEAFF.